This T cell receptor (beta chain) was captured by sequencing in a study of spatial heterogeneity in lung cancer. Study-level background: Beta-chain sequences consistently outnumbered alpha-chain sequences in detection.

This clonotype was observed many times. Antigen unknown. The CDR3 totals 15 residues. With V trimmed by 4 bases and J by 3 bases, 9 bases remained unmatched. Germline V gene lookup returns CDR1 MNHEY and CDR2 SMNVEV (reference sequence). Study-wide results and caveats: For tumor T cells, estimated coverage reached only about 7% (alpha) and 12% to 15% (beta). Tracking of tumor mutation counts was seen in expanded intratumoral alpha and beta TCR counts.

Described time point: sample taken at primary tumor resection. Unsorted whole RNA of tumor, nontumor lung or frozen PBMC was sequenced. On each TCR cDNA molecule, a unique molecular identifier was present. MiXCR, run by TCRdb on the 5' RACE reads, gives a single entry per CDR3 protein. The sample carries 15,000 to 20,000 distinct CDR3 sequences, 6.5% recorded once. The receptor was derived from a female donor with early-stage non-small cell lung cancer. The sequences come from lung tumor tissue, collected at surgery. This chain uses TRBV27 with TRBJ2-7; 7 nucleotides agree with TRBD2. CDR3 coding DNA: TGTGCCAGCAGTTCCCCCCGGGGGGACTACTACGAGCAGTACTTC. Residues: CASSSPRGDYYEQYF.